This is a list of T cell receptor beta chains from one sample in a study of siplizumab effects on memory and regulatory T cells. Measured with immunoSEQ multiplex PCR; TCRdb has only the in-frame clones, and not every one. The sample comprises about 63,000 clones, 70% to 90% of which are singletons, and around 3.8% rests with the top ten. Sequences were obtained from memory CD4+ T cells sorted from blood. These TCRs come from a human donor in good health. Each CDR3 is given with its conserved first and last residue. The order of the fields is CDR3 length, J gene, V gene, D gene, clone size, CDR3 DNA, CDR3 protein. D genes are given only for firm matches. Part of the rows lack a size; the others show once, few, many or a class for expanded clones.

18,TRBJ2-6,TRBV7-6,.,.,TGTGCCAGCAGCCAAACCAGGGGAAGGCGGTCTGGGGCCAACGTCCTGACTTTC,CASSQTRGRRSGANVLTF
16,TRBJ2-3,TRBV5-1,TRBD2,.,TGCGCCAGCAGCTTGGGACCTGGACTAGGACCAGATACGCAGTATTTT,CASSLGPGLGPDTQYF
13,TRBJ2-7,TRBV18,.,.,TGTGCCAGCTCACCATCCAGGGACTACGAGCAGTACTTC,CASSPSRDYEQYF
16,TRBJ2-7,TRBV7-2,TRBD2,.,TGTGCCAGCAGCCCACGACTAGCGGGAGGGCAGGGCGAGCAGTACTTC,CASSPRLAGGQGEQYF
13,TRBJ2-7,TRBV5-1,TRBD1,.,TGCGCCAGCAGCCATGGGACAGGGGTCGAGCAGTACTTC,CASSHGTGVEQYF
13,TRBJ2-1,TRBV5-6,.,.,TGTGCCAGCAGCCGCGACTTCTACAATGAGCAGTTCTTC,CASSRDFYNEQFF
13,TRBJ1-2,TRBV29-1,.,medium-sized,TGCAGCGCCTTACACGGAACTAACTATGGCTACACCTTC,CSALHGTNYGYTF
16,TRBJ1-6,TRBV6-6,.,.,TGTGCCAGCAGTTACGATCCGGACAGATATAATTCACCCCTCCACTTT,CASSYDPDRYNSPLHF
15,TRBJ2-2,TRBV6-6,.,once,TGTGCCAGCAGTCCTCCCGGGCCAAACACCGGGGAGCTGTTTTTT,CASSPPGPNTGELFF
13,TRBJ2-2,TRBV19,TRBD2,few,TGTGCTAGCGCGGGGGCGAACACCGGGGAGCTGTTTTTT,CASAGANTGELFF
13,TRBJ2-1,TRBV5-1,.,.,TGCGCCAGCAGCTGGGGCGGTAACAATGAGCAGTTCTTC,CASSWGGNNEQFF
15,TRBJ2-5,TRBV15,TRBD1,.,TGTGCCACCAGCAGCCGGGACAGGGGTGGAGAGACCCAGTACTTC,CATSSRDRGGETQYF
13,TRBJ1-5,TRBV11-2,.,.,TGTGCCAGCAGCTTAATACGGGATCAGCCCCAGCATTTT,CASSLIRDQPQHF
15,TRBJ1-2,TRBV19,.,.,TGTGCCAGTAGTGGAATCGCAGGGGCCCAGAATGGCTACACCTTC,CASSGIAGAQNGYTF
14,TRBJ1-5,TRBV18,TRBD1,.,TGTGCCAGCTCACAGGGGACAGCGGATCAGCCCCAGCATTTT,CASSQGTADQPQHF
13,TRBJ1-4,TRBV5-1,TRBD1,.,TGCGCCAGCAGAAATATTTCCGACAGGGCACTGTTTTTT,CASRNISDRALFF
16,TRBJ2-6,TRBV7-6,.,.,TGTGCCAGCAGCTTAGAGGTCCACTCTGGGGCCAACGTCCTGACTTTC,CASSLEVHSGANVLTF
12,TRBJ1-1,TRBV18,.,.,TGTGCCAGCTCACAGGGGTTAACTGAAGCTTTCTTT,CASSQGLTEAFF
11,TRBJ2-1,TRBV20-1,.,.,TGCAGTGCTAGAGGAGGGAATGAGCAGTTCTTC,CSARGGNEQFF
19,TRBJ2-2,TRBV7-9,.,.,TGTGCCAGCAGCTTATCTAGGGTTTTAAGGACAGAAAGCACCGGGGAGCTGTTTTTT,CASSLSRVLRTESTGELFF
14,TRBJ2-5,TRBV25-1,.,.,TGTGCCAGCAGTATTTCGGGCCTCCAAGAGACCCAGTACTTC,CASSISGLQETQYF
14,TRBJ2-2,TRBV7-9,TRBD1,.,TGTGCCAGCAAGGACAGGGCGAACACCGGGGAGCTGTTTTTT,CASKDRANTGELFF
15,TRBJ1-1,TRBV7-2,.,.,TGTGCCAGCAGCTTAGTGGGCAGGGGCGGCACTGAAGCTTTCTTT,CASSLVGRGGTEAFF
14,TRBJ1-1,TRBV5-5,TRBD1,.,TGTGCCAGCAGCTTGGGACAGGGAAGAACTGAAGCTTTCTTT,CASSLGQGRTEAFF
16,TRBJ2-3,TRBV7-9,.,.,TGTGCCAGCAGCCTCCCCTCACGAACTAGCACAGATACGCAGTATTTT,CASSLPSRTSTDTQYF
15,TRBJ1-1,TRBV6-6,.,.,TGTGCCAGCAGTTATGGGGTGGGGGGCGCTGCTGAAGCTTTCTTT,CASSYGVGGAAEAFF
15,TRBJ2-3,TRBV18,TRBD1,.,TGTGCCAGCTCACCTTACAGGGGGCGTACAGATACGCAGTATTTT,CASSPYRGRTDTQYF
12,TRBJ2-3,TRBV6-5,.,.,TGTGCCAGCAGTTACACCACAGATACGCAGTATTTT,CASSYTTDTQYF
15,TRBJ1-3,TRBV9,TRBD1,.,TGTGCCAGCAGCGCACAGGGGGCTTCTGGAAACACCATATATTTT,CASSAQGASGNTIYF
15,TRBJ1-1,TRBV7-3,.,.,TGTGCCAGCAGCTTACAGGGAGGGGATCACACTGAAGCTTTCTTT,CASSLQGGDHTEAFF
15,TRBJ1-3,TRBV11-2,.,few,TGTGCCAGCAGCCCCCGGACAGCCTCTGGAAACACCATATATTTT,CASSPRTASGNTIYF
14,TRBJ1-1,TRBV2,.,.,TGTGCCAGCAGTGGCATCCGAGGGGGAGCTGAAGCTTTCTTT,CASSGIRGGAEAFF
15,TRBJ2-5,TRBV29-1,.,once,TGCAGCGTTAACCGGGACGGAGGTTTCCAAGAGACCCAGTACTTC,CSVNRDGGFQETQYF
16,TRBJ2-4,TRBV19,.,few,TGTGCCAGTAGTATAGCCGAGAAAACGGCCAAAAACATTCAGTACTTC,CASSIAEKTAKNIQYF
14,TRBJ2-3,TRBV7-2,TRBD2,.,TGTGCCAGCAGCTCCGGACTAGCGTCAGATACGCAGTATTTT,CASSSGLASDTQYF
14,TRBJ1-2,TRBV25-1,TRBD1,.,TGTGCCAGCAGTGAAGGTTGGGACAGCTATGGCTACACCTTC,CASSEGWDSYGYTF
14,TRBJ1-1,TRBV27,TRBD1,.,TGTGCCAGCAGTTTACAGGGGGTAGTAACTGAAGCTTTCTTT,CASSLQGVVTEAFF
15,TRBJ1-2,TRBV15,.,.,TGTGCCACCAGCAGAGATAGTCAGGGGTCCTATGGCTACACCTTC,CATSRDSQGSYGYTF
13,TRBJ2-1,TRBV19,.,.,TGTGCCAGTAGTAGTTCGGGGTCCGATGAGCAGTTCTTC,CASSSSGSDEQFF
16,TRBJ2-2,TRBV19,TRBD2,.,TGTGCCAGTAGTACTTCTAGCGGGAGGGCCCTCGGGGAGCTGTTTTTT,CASSTSSGRALGELFF
15,TRBJ2-6,TRBV6-5,.,.,TGTGCCAGCAGCACGATCGCGGTCGGGGCCAACGTCCTGACTTTC,CASSTIAVGANVLTF
13,TRBJ2-3,TRBV6-5,.,.,TGTGCCAGCAGTTACGAGGGGAGGGATACGCAGTATTTT,CASSYEGRDTQYF
13,TRBJ2-7,TRBV19,.,.,TGTGCCAGTAGTATAGTGTACGGCTACGAGCAGTACTTC,CASSIVYGYEQYF
13,TRBJ2-1,TRBV11-2,TRBD1,.,TGTGCCAGCACTCGACAGGGAGACAATGAGCAGTTCTTC,CASTRQGDNEQFF
15,TRBJ2-6,TRBV7-9,.,.,TGTGCCAGCAGCTTAGGTAGTACTGGGGCCAACGTCCTGACTTTC,CASSLGSTGANVLTF
16,TRBJ2-7,TRBV6-5,.,.,TGTGCCAGCAGTTACTCGGGAGGGGGCAGTTTTTACGAGCAGTACTTC,CASSYSGGGSFYEQYF